The clone carrying this T cell receptor beta chain occurred many times. iRepertoire HTBI primers and Arm-PCR of CDR3 regions built TCR beta libraries. MiXCR, applied by TCRdb to the multiplex PCR reads, yields one record per CDR3 protein. This table holds 450,000 to 700,000 distinct CDR3 sequences, roughly 13% found once. Time point denoted: newly diagnosed GD, antithyroid drugs for less than 3 months. There was RNA extracted from PBMCs, and the TCR library was made from it. This entry belongs to a study of regulatory T cells in long-lasting Graves disease. The CDR3 runs to 14 residues. V shed 6 bases, J shed 6 bases, and the junction held 7 bases outside the gene matches. Germline CDR1 is SNHLY and CDR2 is FYNNEI. This same sample was also taken into another study, of T cells in Graves' hyperthyroidism and ophthalmopathy.

Sequences were derived from peripheral blood mononuclear cells (PBMCs), sampled at new diagnosis, from a patient treated with antithyroid drugs. This sequence was found in a man aged 30-40 years with Graves disease. This chain connects TRBV2 to TRBJ2-3; TRBD1 matches at 9 bases. The CDR3 DNA sequence: TGTGCCAGCAGGGGTGACAGGGGGAGCGATACGCAGTATTTT. Residues: CASRGDRGSDTQYF.